The rows below give T cell receptor beta chains drawn from one sample of a study of blood T cell repertoires in COVID-19. Some clones are missing from TCRdb's copy, which holds only in-frame ones; the method was immunoSEQ multiplex PCR. The sample has about 97,000 clones, 70% to 90% seen once. The sample was peripheral blood. The source is a man in his forties with active or convalescent COVID-19. The CDR3 runs from the conserved cysteine through the conserved F or W. The order of the fields is J gene, V gene, D gene, clone size, CDR3 protein, CDR3 DNA. The D gene is left open where the match is weak. Clone size appears in some rows only: once, few, many, or a class for an expanded clone.

>TRBJ2-7|TRBV18|.|.
CASSPYTYEQYF
TGTGCCAGCTCACCGTACACCTACGAGCAGTACTTC
>TRBJ2-1|TRBV7-2|TRBD1|.
CASGDSRTGRSNEQFF
TGTGCCAGCGGTGATAGCCGGACAGGGAGGAGCAATGAGCAGTTCTTC
>TRBJ2-7|TRBV4-3|TRBD2|.
CASSQDPSGGAYEQYF
TGCGCCAGCAGCCAAGATCCCTCCGGGGGGGCCTACGAGCAGTACTTC
>TRBJ2-1|TRBV9|.|.
CASSPGSYNEQFF
TGTGCCAGCAGCCCAGGATCCTACAATGAGCAGTTCTTC
>TRBJ2-7|TRBV6-1|TRBD1|.
CASSERGQGYEQYF
TGTGCCAGCAGTGAACGGGGACAGGGTTACGAGCAGTACTTC
>TRBJ2-1|TRBV14|TRBD2|.
CASSQFVAGGPQNEQFF
TGTGCCAGCAGCCAGTTCGTAGCGGGGGGGCCTCAAAATGAGCAGTTCTTC
>TRBJ1-4|TRBV27|.|.
CASSSGQQNHEKLFF
TGTGCCAGCAGTTCTGGACAGCAAAACCATGAAAAACTGTTTTTT
>TRBJ1-3|TRBV5-1|.|.
CASSLVGGGSSGNTIYF
TGCGCCAGCAGCTTGGTTGGGGGAGGGAGCTCTGGAAACACCATATATTTT
>TRBJ1-1|TRBV3-1/TRBV3-2|.|once
CASSLRERGPTEAFF
TGTGCCAGCAGCCTCCGTGAACGCGGTCCCACTGAAGCTTTCTTT
>TRBJ2-4|TRBV27|.|once
CASSLSGYGSVVGNIQYF
TGTGCCAGCAGTTTGTCGGGGTATGGGTCTGTTGTGGGAAACATTCAGTACTTC
>TRBJ2-3|TRBV27|TRBD2|.
CASSKGTTTDTQYF
TGTGCCAGCAGTAAAGGGACTACCACAGATACGCAGTATTTT
>TRBJ2-1|TRBV7-9|TRBD1|few
CASSLNGQGPYNEQFF
TGTGCCAGCAGCTTAAATGGACAGGGGCCCTACAATGAGCAGTTCTTC
>TRBJ2-5|TRBV6-4|.|.
CASSESETQETQYF
TGTGCCAGCAGTGAATCAGAGACTCAAGAGACCCAGTACTTC
>TRBJ2-3|TRBV5-1|.|.
CASSHGTDTQYF
TGCGCCAGCAGCCATGGCACAGATACGCAGTATTTT
>TRBJ2-5|TRBV18|TRBD2|once
CASSPGLAGLQETQYF
TGTGCCAGCTCACCCGGACTAGCGGGCCTCCAAGAGACCCAGTACTTC